This T cell receptor (beta chain) was sequenced during a study of T cells in women clearing cervical HPV infection. immunoSEQ multiplex PCR used an average of around 1,200 ng genomic DNA. The data were produced by immunoSEQ multiplex PCR, yet TCRdb's version contains in-frame clones alone and is incomplete. The sample table sets out some 30,000 clones. V lost 5 bases and J lost 5; bases outside the gene matches: 12. This CDR3 is 18 amino acids long. Concerning this clone itself: The read ends 3 residues before the CDR3 terminus; that terminus is restored from the germline J gene.

The clonotype was recovered from a woman aged 18 to 75 with a cervical HPV16 infection that either progressed to CIN3+ or cleared (not recorded which). The specimen was blood buffy coat. This sequence joins TRBV12-3 or TRBV12-4 and TRBJ2-7; 16 bases align to TRBD2. CDR3 bases read: TGTGCCAGCAGTCCCGGGACTAGCGGGGGGGCGGATAGAAACGAG. Protein product: CASSPGTSGGADRNE. The complete CDR3 reads CASSPGTSGGADRNEQYF.